This T cell receptor (beta chain) was recorded in a study of a mutant IDH1 vaccine in newly diagnosed glioma. Study context: Radiotherapy alone preceded vaccination by 4-6 weeks; alternatively, vaccination started with temozolomide cycles. Treated patients, averaging around 40 years, were 62.5% male and roughly 38% female.

Study-wide results and caveats: Any relationship between pseudoprogression and changes in top peripheral T cell clonotypes seemed absent.

Produced via immunoSEQ multiplex PCR; TCRdb's table is partial and in-frame only. The table records about 68,000 clones, approximately 81% of them present only once. Noted time point: week 35, safety follow-up. Topical imiquimod accompanied each vaccine dose, which consisted of 300 ug of mutant IDH1 20-mer peptide. Details on this clone: Its antigen is not identified.

Trimming cost V 3 bases and J 3 bases, with 6 bases left between them. CDR3 length: 14 amino acids. Germline CDR1 reads MNHEY; CDR2 reads SMNVEV (reference sequence). This receptor was obtained from a man younger than 35 with glioma. The sample was PBMCs, taken from a glioma patient whose treatment included an IDH1 peptide vaccine. The chain links TRBV27 to TRBJ2-6, with D perhaps TRBD2 (6 bases). The chain's CDR3 is CASSFGGGANVLTF. The CDR3 DNA sequence: TGTGCCAGCAGTTTCGGGGGTGGGGCCAACGTCCTGACTTTC.